These 10 T cell receptor beta chains came from one sample sequenced in a study of T cells in Graves' hyperthyroidism and ophthalmopathy. What was amplified from RNA transcripts were TCR beta CDR3 regions. HTBI primers were employed in a first-round RT-PCR of the TCR CDR3. One entry per CDR3 protein, called by TCRdb with MiXCR from the multiplex PCR reads. The sample lists fewer than 650,000 distinct CDR3 sequences, 14% to 15% occurring once. The sequenced material came from blood. The receptors stem from a woman aged 40 to 50 with Graves' ophthalmopathy.

This clonotype was recorded at least ten times. The V call is TRBV7-9, the J call TRBJ1-2; tentatively, D is TRBD1 (5 bases). This CDR3 spans 14 amino acids. V lost 5 bases and J 0 bases, leaving 10 bases between the germline ends. In germline, CDR1 is SEHNR, CDR2 FQNEAQ (reference sequence). This CDR3 is CASSRPGPNYGYTF. For the CDR3, the DNA is TGTGCCAGCAGCCGACCGGGGCCTAACTATGGCTACACCTTC.

This clonotype was observed many times. The chain carries TRBV27 and TRBJ2-7; D remains ambiguous. The CDR3 is 15 amino acids. V was trimmed by 2 bases and J by 2 bases, leaving 13 bases between them. CDR1 MNHEY and CDR2 SMNVEV come from the germline V gene (reference sequence). The CDR3 loop is CASSLHREAPYEQYF. CDR3 sequence (DNA): TGTGCCAGCAGTTTACACAGAGAGGCCCCCTACGAGCAGTACTTC.

The DNA of the CDR3 is TGCAGTGCTAGGTCTGGGACAGCTAATCAGCCCCAGCATTTT. Protein: CSARSGTANQPQHF. The V and J genes are TRBV20-1 and TRBJ1-5; 7 bases are shared with TRBD1. Trimming took 3 bases from V and 4 from J; bases not matched to a gene: 6. Germline CDR1 DFQATT, CDR2 SNEGSKA (reference sequence). This CDR3 is built from 14 residues.

This clonotype has a count of ten or more. This chain links TRBV30 with TRBJ2-2; no reliable D call. This CDR3 contains 11 residues. Deletions cut 2 bases from V and 5 bases from J, with 3 bases between. Germline values: CDR1 GTSNPN, CDR2 SVGIG (reference sequence). As DNA, the CDR3 is TGTGCCTGGAGTAGGACCGGGGAGCTGTTTTTT. This encodes CAWSRTGELFF.

This clonotype has at least ten counts. The chain is built from TRBV27 and TRBJ2-2; D ambiguous. Germline CDR1 MNHEY, CDR2 SMNVEV (reference sequence). With 0 bases removed from V and 6 bases from J, the gap between germline ends came to 5 bases. CDR3 length equals 13 residues. The DNA for the CDR3 is TGTGCCAGCAGTTTATCCCTACCCGGGGAGCTGTTTTTT. Its translation is CASSLSLPGELFF.

This clonotype was picked up many times. The chain couples TRBV20-1 to TRBJ2-5, with D possibly being TRBD1 (6 bases). The CDR3 is 14 amino acids. Between the trimmed V and J ends, which lost 1 base and 1 base, there was a span of 10 bases. Germline CDR1 DFQATT, CDR2 SNEGSKA (reference sequence). CDR3 residues: CSARVGASQETQYF. CDR3 DNA sequence: TGCAGTGCTAGAGTGGGGGCTAGCCAAGAGACCCAGTACTTC.

Many counts were recorded for this clonotype. The chain carries TRBV6-1 and TRBJ1-3; D is ambiguous. V lost 0 bases to trimming and J lost 2 bases, with 11 bases between them. Looked up from germline, CDR1 is MNHNS and CDR2 is SASEGT. The CDR3 runs 16 residues. Written as DNA, the CDR3 is TGTGCCAGCAGTGAAGCCCCTTTCCTACCTGGAAACACCATATATTTT. Its translation: CASSEAPFLPGNTIYF.

This clonotype was recorded at least ten times. The chain joins TRBV6-5 to TRBJ2-5, with D perhaps TRBD1 or TRBD2 (5 bases each). CDR1 is MNHEY, CDR2 SVGAGI, per germline. Trimming left V 2 bases short and J 2 bases short, with 15 bases between. The length of the CDR3 is 16 residues. The CDR3 sequence is CASSYSDSPGQETQYF. The CDR3, as DNA: TGTGCCAGCAGTTACAGCGACAGTCCGGGGCAAGAGACCCAGTACTTC.

At least ten counts were recorded for this clonotype. V and J are TRBV11-2 and TRBJ2-7; 7 bases fit TRBD1. Germline CDR1 is SGHAT and CDR2 is FQNNGV. This CDR3 comprises 14 residues. Trimming at V came to 5 bases and at J to 3 bases, leaving 7 bases not matched to a gene. CDR3 bases: TGTGCCAGCAGCCCCAGGGGGTTGATCTACGAGCAGTACTTC. This translates into CASSPRGLIYEQYF. The full variable domain, completed using reference TRBV11-2 and TRBJ2-7, is EAGVAQSPRYKIIEKRQSVAFWCNPISGHATLYWYQQILGQGPKLLIQFQNNGVVDDSQLPKDRFSAERLKGVDSTLKIQPAKLEDSAVYLCASSPRGLIYEQYFGPGTRLTVT.

Ten or more counts support this clonotype. The chain couples TRBV9 to TRBJ1-2, with TRBD1 identical over 9 bases. Per germline, CDR1 SGDLS and CDR2 YYNGEE. The CDR3 runs 14 residues. J gave up 3 bases and V 2 bases, and 2 bases lay outside the gene matches. This CDR3 is CASSVRDRDYGYTF. The CDR3 DNA follows: TGTGCCAGCAGCGTCCGGGACAGGGACTATGGCTACACCTTC.